This TCR beta chain was recorded in a study of response to subunit inactivated influenza vaccine. Looked up from germline, CDR1 is SNHLY and CDR2 is FYNNEI. This CDR3 has 12 amino acids. The junction had 3 bases not matched to a gene; V was cut back by 6 bases and J by 5 bases. MiXCR, applied by TCRdb to the RT-PCR reads, yields one record per CDR3 protein. The table records around 530,000 distinct CDR3 sequences, about 10% of them present only once. This chain uses TRBV2 with TRBJ2-7; 8 positions match TRBD1. Sequencing used PBMCs from blood, obtained on the day of vaccination. This TCR was recovered from a man in his fifties or sixties who received an inactivated influenza vaccine. The CDR3 loop is CASRKDRDEQYF. In nucleotides, the CDR3 is TGTGCCAGCAGAAAGGACAGGGACGAGCAGTACTTC.